This T cell receptor beta chain was found in a study of blood T cells in healthy people across ages. General study results and limits: TCR beta diversity correlated strongly with naive T cell percentage.

Concerning this clonotype: Its specificity is not known.

Sample-barcoded 5' priming and a J-beta primer mix drove a second PCR of roughly 7 to 11 cycles. CDR3-containing paired-end reads numbered at least 2.5 million in each sample. Via MiXCR, TCRdb re-called the 5' RACE reads, giving one row per CDR3 protein. The table shows roughly 1.7 million distinct CDR3 sequences, with roughly 32% occurring only once. Germline V gives CDR1 ENHRY, CDR2 SYGVKD. The J segment lost 3 bases and the V segment lost 4 bases, leaving 5 bases of the junction unmatched. The CDR3 contains 14 residues. This sequence originates from a woman younger than 45 in good health. The sample consisted of blood. V and J are TRBV10-3 and TRBJ1-2; TRBD1 aligns across 7 bases. CDR3: CAISVTGRDYGYTF. The CDR3 nucleotides read TGTGCCATCAGTGTGACAGGGCGGGACTATGGCTACACCTTC.